These 2 T cell receptor beta chains originate from one sample sequenced in a study of shared clonotypes between healthy human individuals. Libraries were prepared by immunoSEQ multiplex PCR; TCRdb keeps only in-frame clonotypes and omits some of them. The sample shows 2 million to 2.5 million clones, 80% to 95% of them seen only once. The sample consisted of naive CD4+ T cells from PBMCs. As to subset: CD45RA+ positively selected. The receptors were gathered from a man in his late teens or twenties in good health. Some clones in this sample may be carry-over from other donors' samples.

V usage is TRBV2 and J usage is TRBJ2-7; perhaps TRBD1 as D (6 bases). The CDR3 loop spans 15 amino acids. CDR1 is SNHLY and CDR2 is FYNNEI in the germline V gene. V gave up 6 bases and J gave up 6 bases, with 21 bases separating them. The CDR3 nucleotides read TGTGCCAGCAGGTTCTACAGGGACCCAGGGGTCGAGCAGTACTTC. Translation gives CASRFYRDPGVEQYF.

The genes are TRBV6-1 and TRBJ1-1, with 9 bases fitting TRBD1. The V segment lost 3 bases and the J segment 0 bases; nucleotides outside the gene matches: 5. The CDR3 runs 16 residues. Looked up from germline, CDR1 is MNHNS and CDR2 is SASEGT. The CDR3 sequence: CASSEGQGRVNTEAFF. The CDR3 DNA is TGTGCCAGCAGTGAGGGACAGGGTCGGGTGAACACTGAAGCTTTCTTT.